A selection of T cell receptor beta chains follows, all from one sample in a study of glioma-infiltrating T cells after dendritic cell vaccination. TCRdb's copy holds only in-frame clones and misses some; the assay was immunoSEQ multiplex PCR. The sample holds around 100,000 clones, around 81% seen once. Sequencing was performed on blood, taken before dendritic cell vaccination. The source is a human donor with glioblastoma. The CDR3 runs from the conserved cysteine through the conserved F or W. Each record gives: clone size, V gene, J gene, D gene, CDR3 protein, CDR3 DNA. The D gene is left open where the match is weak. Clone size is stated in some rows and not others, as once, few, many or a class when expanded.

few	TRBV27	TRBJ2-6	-	CASSYRVSSGANVLTF	TGTGCCAGCAGTTACAGGGTTTCCTCTGGGGCCAACGTCCTGACTTTC
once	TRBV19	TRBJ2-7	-	CASSIAGRSYEQYF	TGTGCCAGTAGTATAGCAGGCAGGTCCTACGAGCAGTACTTC
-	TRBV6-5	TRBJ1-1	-	CASSYSLSGGGTEAFF	TGTGCCAGCAGTTACTCGCTCTCGGGGGGAGGCACTGAAGCTTTCTTT
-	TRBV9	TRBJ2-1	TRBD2	CASSVVAGEYNEQFF	TGTGCCAGCAGCGTAGTAGCGGGGGAGTACAATGAGCAGTTCTTC
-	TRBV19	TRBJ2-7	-	CASSKQGEQYF	TGTGCCAGTAGTAAACAGGGCGAGCAGTACTTC
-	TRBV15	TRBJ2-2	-	CATSRSTGYTGELFF	TGTGCCACCAGCAGATCGACAGGCTACACCGGGGAGCTGTTTTTT
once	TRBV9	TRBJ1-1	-	CASSPQTSLRNTEAFF	TGTGCCAGCAGCCCCCAGACTTCGCTGCGGAACACTGAAGCTTTCTTT
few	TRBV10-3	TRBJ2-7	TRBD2	CAISAPGLELDEQYF	TGTGCCATCAGTGCACCGGGACTAGAGCTCGACGAGCAGTACTTC
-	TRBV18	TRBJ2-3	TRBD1	CASSLGQGSTDTQYF	TGTGCCAGCTCACTGGGACAGGGGAGCACAGATACGCAGTATTTT
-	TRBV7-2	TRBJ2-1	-	CASTLNYNEQFF	TGTGCCAGCACCCTTAACTACAATGAGCAGTTCTTC
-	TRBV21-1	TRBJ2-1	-	CASRKESGARCHSEQFF	TGTGCCAGCAGGAAGGAAAGCGGGGCGAGATGCCACAGTGAGCAGTTCTTC
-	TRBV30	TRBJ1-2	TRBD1	CAWSVRQGIGYTF	TGTGCCTGGAGTGTACGACAGGGAATTGGCTACACCTTC
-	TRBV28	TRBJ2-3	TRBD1	CASSPPTGGANTQYF	TGTGCCAGCAGTCCCCCGACAGGGGGCGCGAATACGCAGTATTTT
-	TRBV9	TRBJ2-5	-	CASSVAVQETQYF	TGTGCCAGCAGCGTAGCGGTGCAAGAGACCCAGTACTTC
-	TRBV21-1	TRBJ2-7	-	CASSKPSKPSHSYEQYF	TGTGCCAGCAGCAAACCCTCAAAGCCTAGCCACTCCTACGAGCAGTACTTC
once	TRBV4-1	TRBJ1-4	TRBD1	CASSPGQGRDATNEKLFF	TGCGCCAGCAGCCCCGGACAGGGGAGGGATGCAACTAATGAAAAACTGTTTTTT
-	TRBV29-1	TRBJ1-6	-	CSVTPGMDNSPLHF	TGCAGCGTCACCCCCGGGATGGATAATTCCCCCCTCCACTTT
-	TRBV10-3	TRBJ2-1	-	CAISDGGDEQFF	TGTGCCATCAGTGATGGAGGGGATGAGCAGTTCTTC
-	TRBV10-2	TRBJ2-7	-	CASGEWLEISYEQYF	TGCGCCAGCGGGGAGTGGCTAGAGATATCCTACGAGCAGTACTTC
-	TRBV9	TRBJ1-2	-	CASSEGLDYGYTF	TGTGCCAGCAGCGAGGGGTTGGACTATGGCTACACCTTC
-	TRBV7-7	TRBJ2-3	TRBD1	CASSPTGGKDTQYF	TGTGCTAGCAGCCCGACAGGGGGGAAAGATACGCAGTATTTT
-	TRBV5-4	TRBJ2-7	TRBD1	CASSLMAGGRDEQYF	TGTGCCAGCAGCTTGATGGCAGGGGGCAGGGACGAGCAGTACTTC
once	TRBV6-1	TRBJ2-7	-	CASRAPGVPHEQYF	TGTGCCAGCAGAGCCCCCGGGGTCCCCCACGAGCAGTACTTC
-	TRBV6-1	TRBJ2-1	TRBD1	CASSEVAGGTEQFF	TGTGCCAGCAGTGAAGTGGCAGGGGGCACTGAGCAGTTCTTC
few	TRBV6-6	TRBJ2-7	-	CASSYSTRGRDEQYF	TGTGCCAGCAGTTACTCGACTAGGGGACGTGACGAGCAGTACTTC
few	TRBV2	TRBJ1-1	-	CASSQNGGLTEAFF	TGTGCCAGCTCCCAGAACGGGGGTCTCACTGAAGCTTTCTTT
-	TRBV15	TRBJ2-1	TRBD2	CATSRSGGAYNEQFF	TGTGCCACCAGCAGGAGCGGGGGGGCCTACAATGAGCAGTTCTTC
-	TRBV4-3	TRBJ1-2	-	CASSQKPQPGVGYTF	TGCGCCAGCAGCCAAAAACCACAGCCAGGGGTAGGCTACACCTTC
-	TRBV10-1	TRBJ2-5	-	CASTGSGGHKKETQYF	TGCGCCAGCACCGGGAGTGGCGGACACAAAAAAGAGACCCAGTACTTC
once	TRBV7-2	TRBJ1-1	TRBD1	CASSSQALTGVTEAFF	TGTGCCAGCAGCTCCCAGGCGCTAACAGGGGTAACTGAAGCTTTCTTT
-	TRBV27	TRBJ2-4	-	CASSSPYRKNIQYF	TGTGCCAGCAGTTCGCCATACAGGAAAAACATTCAGTACTTC
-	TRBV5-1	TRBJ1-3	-	CASSLSPRFSGNTIYF	TGCGCCAGCAGCTTGTCTCCCAGGTTCTCTGGAAACACCATATATTTT
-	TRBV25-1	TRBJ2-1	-	CASSGSNEQFF	TGTGCCAGCAGTGGGAGCAATGAGCAGTTCTTC
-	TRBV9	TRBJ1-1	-	CASGGGPEAFF	TGTGCCTCCGGTGGAGGTCCTGAAGCTTTCTTT
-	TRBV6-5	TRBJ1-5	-	CASSREPYSNQPQHF	TGTGCCAGCAGTCGGGAGCCCTATAGCAATCAGCCCCAGCATTTT
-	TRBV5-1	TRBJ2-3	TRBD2	CASSEGTSGGAGDTQYF	TGCGCCAGCAGCGAAGGGACTAGCGGGGGGGCGGGAGATACGCAGTATTTT
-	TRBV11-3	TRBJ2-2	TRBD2	CASSLVDWAGGPPGELFF	TGTGCCAGCAGCTTAGTTGATTGGGCGGGGGGGCCGCCCGGGGAGCTGTTTTTT
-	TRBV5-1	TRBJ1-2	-	CASSLGEADYGYTF	TGCGCCAGCAGCTTGGGGGAGGCGGACTATGGCTACACCTTC
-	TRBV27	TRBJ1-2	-	CASGRQGYGYTF	TGTGCCAGCGGGAGGCAGGGCTATGGCTACACCTTC
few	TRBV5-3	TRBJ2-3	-	CASSRDTSTDTQYF	TGTGCCAGCAGCAGGGACACCAGCACAGATACGCAGTATTTT
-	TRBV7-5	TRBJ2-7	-	CVRSGGDQYF	TGTGTCAGAAGCGGAGGCGATCAGTACTTC
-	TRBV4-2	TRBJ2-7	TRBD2	CASSQGSEGEGGGRYEQYF	TGTGCCAGCAGCCAAGGCTCCGAGGGGGAGGGCGGGGGGCGATACGAGCAGTACTTC
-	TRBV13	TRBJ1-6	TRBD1	CASSSRGQGDSPLHF	TGTGCCAGCAGCTCTCGGGGACAGGGGGATTCACCCCTCCACTTT
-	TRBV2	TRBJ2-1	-	CASSEAGRKEQFF	TGTGCCAGCAGTGAGGCCGGGAGAAAAGAGCAGTTCTTC